Following are 9 T cell receptor beta chains from one sample sequenced in a study of metastatic and nonmetastatic thyroid tumors. TCRdb reanalyzed the PCR reads with MiXCR. Among about 13,000 clones listed, around 33% were seen once. No treatment had been given to any patient before thyroid surgery. Input material: tumor tissue. The receptors shown here come from a male donor with papillary thyroid cancer or a benign thyroid nodule (not recorded which). Some clones in this sample may be carry-over from other donors' samples.

This clone was seen once. The rearrangement joins TRBV20-1 to TRBJ1-5, with TRBD1 as a possible D gene (5 bases). With 1 base removed from V and 6 bases from J, the gap between germline ends came to 10 bases. Germline lookup yields CDR1 DFQATT and CDR2 SNEGSKA (reference sequence). CDR3 length: 13 residues. CDR3 sequence: CSARAGGGQPQHF. Here the CDR3 DNA reads TGCAGTGCTAGAGCTGGCGGGGGTCAGCCCCAGCATTTT.

The rearrangement uses TRBV20-1 and TRBJ1-2; D remains unclear. CDR1 and CDR2 from the germline V gene are DFQATT and SNEGSKA (reference sequence). Trimming shortened V by 5 bases and J by 8 bases, and 6 bases separated the two germline ends. The CDR3 sequence is 9 residues long. The CDR3 nucleotides are TGCAGTGCTCCAGGCGGCTACACCTTC. Protein: CSAPGGYTF.

CDR3 sequence reads: CSARGTADYEQYF. The CDR3 DNA reads as TGCAGTGCTAGAGGGACGGCCGACTACGAGCAGTACTTC. This chain connects TRBV20-1 to TRBJ2-7, with unresolved D. The CDR3 loop spans 13 amino acids. The V gene lost 1 base and the J gene lost 3 bases, with 10 bases spanning the gap. Germline CDR1 is DFQATT and CDR2 is SNEGSKA (reference sequence).

This sequence joins TRBV2 and TRBJ2-7; a possible D gene is TRBD1 (5 bases). The V end was cut by 5 bases, the J end by 6 bases, with 14 bases between. Germline CDR1 reads SNHLY; CDR2 reads FYNNEI. The CDR3 runs to 13 residues. CDR3 protein: CASSPQGYGEQYF. Here the CDR3 DNA reads TGTGCCAGCAGTCCTCAGGGCTACGGCGAGCAGTACTTC.

The chain links TRBV24-1 to TRBJ2-2; 9 bases match TRBD1. The length of the CDR3 is 14 residues. V dropped 3 bases and J dropped 11; count of bases not matched to a gene: 6. The germline CDR1 and CDR2 sequences are KGHDR and SFDVKD. CDR3 sequence: CATSDGDRVGELFF. The CDR3 region has the DNA TGTGCCACCAGTGATGGGGACAGGGTGGGAGAGCTGTTTTTT.

The chain has TRBV19 and TRBJ2-3, with 7 bases aligning to TRBD2. Germline CDR1 and CDR2: LNHDA and SQIVND (reference sequence). V was clipped by 3 bases and J by 2 bases; unmatched bases: 8. This CDR3 spans 16 amino acids. CDR3 coding DNA: TGTGCCAGTAGTATGGTGGGGGGACTATTCACAGATACGCAGTATTTT. This encodes CASSMVGGLFTDTQYF. Full variable domain (outside the CDR3, taken from reference TRBV19 and TRBJ2-3): DGGITQSPKYLFRKEGQNVTLSCEQNLNHDAMYWYRQDPGQGLRLIYYSQIVNDFQKGDIAEGYSVSREKKESFPLTVTSAQKNPTAFYLCASSMVGGLFTDTQYFGPGTRLTVL.

This chain uses TRBV11-2 with TRBJ1-2; 9 positions match TRBD1. Germline-derived CDR1 and CDR2 are SGHAT and FQNNGV. This CDR3 has 15 residues. With 6 bases clipped from V and 3 bases from J, the junction kept 8 bases outside the gene matches. In DNA form, the CDR3 reads TGTGCCAGCAGAAAGCGGACAGGGGAGGACTATGGCTACACCTTC. It translates to CASRKRTGEDYGYTF.

The V gene is TRBV3-1, the J gene TRBJ2-7; D call uncertain. Germline V CDR1 and CDR2: LGHDT, YNNKEL (reference sequence). This CDR3 region has 11 residues. Trimming cost V 4 bases and J 2 bases, with 3 bases left between them. CDR3 sequence: CASSLTYEQYF. The CDR3, as DNA: TGTGCCAGCAGCCTTACCTACGAGCAGTACTTC.

V gene TRBV12-3 or TRBV12-4 combines with J gene TRBJ2-1, with 7 bases matching TRBD2. The CDR3 runs 14 residues. The junction had 8 bases not matched to a gene; V was cut back by 3 bases and J by 9 bases. CDR3 sequence reads: CASSLRAGEGEQFF. For the CDR3, the DNA is TGTGCCAGCAGTTTGAGGGCGGGGGAGGGTGAGCAGTTCTTC.